The next 22 T cell receptor beta chains were all read from a single sample in a study of T cells after yellow fever vaccination. TCRdb processed the 5' RACE reads anew with MiXCR; each CDR3 protein has one entry. The sample consists of some 170,000 distinct CDR3 sequences, over 7% of them appearing once. The sequences come from CD8+ T cells sorted from PBMCs, collected 45 days after the yellow fever booster vaccination. Receptor source: a man aged 18 to 29 who received the YFV17D yellow fever vaccine.

This chain links TRBV6-6 with TRBJ1-2; D unclear. Germline lookup yields CDR1 MNHNY and CDR2 SVGAGI (reference sequence). The ends were cut back, 7 bases at V and 4 bases at J, with 10 bases in the middle. This CDR3 comprises 12 residues. Here the CDR3 DNA reads TGTGCCAGCACTCCCAAGGGCTATGGCTACACCTTC. Its translation is CASTPKGYGYTF.

This clonotype was found many times. The rearrangement uses TRBV9 and TRBJ2-7; D gene unclear. The V end lost 0 bases, the J end lost 2 bases, and 6 bases lay between the germline ends. CDR1 and CDR2 from the germline V gene are SGDLS and YYNGEE. This CDR3 has 13 amino acids. In nucleotides, the CDR3 is TGTGCCAGCAGCGTAGATGCAACCTACGAGCAGTACTTC. It encodes CASSVDATYEQYF.

The table lists this clonotype with many counts. This sequence joins TRBV29-1 and TRBJ2-7; D perhaps matches TRBD2 (6 bases). Germline CDR1 SQVTM, CDR2 ANQGSEA. The length of the CDR3 is 15 residues. The V and J ends lost 6 bases and 0 bases respectively, with 18 bases between them. CDR3 protein: CSVKAPGERSYEQYF. The CDR3 nucleotides are TGCAGCGTGAAGGCCCCGGGAGAGCGCTCCTACGAGCAGTACTTC.

This clonotype was detected once. DNA for the CDR3: TGCAGTGCTAGAGTATACCTCGACGTGGGGGCGACCCAGAATGAGCAGTTCTTC. Encoded protein: CSARVYLDVGATQNEQFF. The gene calls are TRBV20-1 and TRBJ2-1; D may be TRBD1 (6 bases). V was trimmed by 1 base and J by 7 bases, leaving 26 bases between them. CDR1 DFQATT and CDR2 SNEGSKA come from the germline V gene (reference sequence). This CDR3 spans 18 amino acids.

This chain joins TRBV15 and TRBJ2-3, with D perhaps TRBD1 (6 bases). This CDR3 has 16 amino acids. V lost 7 bases and J 3 bases, leaving 20 bases between the germline ends. In germline, CDR1 is LNHNV, CDR2 YYDKDF (reference sequence). CDR3: CATKFLQGSATDTQYF. CDR3 bases: TGTGCCACCAAGTTTTTGCAGGGGTCAGCAACAGATACGCAGTATTTT.

This clonotype was counted between two and nine times. The rearrangement uses TRBV6-5 and TRBJ2-7, with 12 positions matching TRBD1. Germline V gives CDR1 MNHEY, CDR2 SVGAGI. The ends lost 10 bases at V and 5 bases at J; junction bases unmatched: 3. The CDR3 contains 12 residues. CDR3 region: CATRDRGHEQYF. In DNA form, the CDR3 reads TGTGCCACCCGGGACAGGGGGCACGAGCAGTACTTC.

V and J are TRBV27 and TRBJ2-7; 13 bases map to TRBD2. This CDR3 region has 14 residues. CDR1 is MNHEY, CDR2 SMNVEV, per germline (reference sequence). Trimming cost V 5 bases and J 6 bases; bases outside gene matches: 4. The CDR3 nucleotides are TGTGCCAGCAGTCCCGGGACTAGCGGGATCGAGCAGTACGTC. Its translation: CASSPGTSGIEQYV.

This chain joins TRBV4-1 and TRBJ1-2, with 7 bases fitting TRBD1. The CDR3 contains 15 residues. Germline-derived CDR1 and CDR2 are MGHRA and YSYEKL. After removal of 4 bases from V and 4 bases from J, the junction contained 9 bases not matched to a gene. CDR3 protein: CASSLEQGLGYGYTF. The CDR3 nucleotides read TGCGCCAGCAGCCTCGAACAGGGGCTAGGCTATGGCTACACCTTC.

This clonotype was picked up many times. The genes are TRBV18 and TRBJ2-3; 7 bases agree with TRBD1. CDR1 KGHSH and CDR2 LQKENI come from the germline V gene. The CDR3 is made up of 16 amino acids. J lost 0 bases, V lost 4 bases, and 7 bases had no gene match. CDR3 sequence: CASSHPTGLSTDTQYF. The DNA of the CDR3 is TGTGCCAGCTCACACCCGACAGGGCTGAGCACAGATACGCAGTATTTT.

This clonotype was detected only a few times. The chain recombines TRBV20-1 with TRBJ1-5; D possibly corresponds to TRBD1 (5 bases). The CDR3 is made up of 18 amino acids. V shed 1 base and J shed 2 bases, with 21 bases lying between them. Germline CDR1 DFQATT, CDR2 SNEGSKA (reference sequence). The CDR3 sequence: CSARGNTGSRLGNQPQHF. The CDR3 DNA reads as TGCAGTGCTAGAGGGAATACAGGTTCGCGTCTGGGCAATCAGCCCCAGCATTTT.

There are a few counts of this clonotype. The chain employs TRBV19 and TRBJ1-5, with D unresolved. This CDR3 contains 15 residues. Germline CDR1 reads LNHDA; CDR2 reads SQIVND (reference sequence). V was clipped by 1 base and J by 3 bases, with 10 bases between them. Here the CDR3 DNA reads TGTGCCAGTAGTATAGTGGCAGGCTACAATCAGCCCCAGCATTTT. It translates to CASSIVAGYNQPQHF.

This clonotype was seen more than once but under ten times. The gene calls are TRBV6-2 or TRBV6-3 and TRBJ2-7, with a weak D call TRBD1 (6 bases). Per germline, CDR1 MNHEY and CDR2 SVGEGT. The ends were cut back, 10 bases at V and 3 bases at J, with 19 bases in the middle. The CDR3 runs to 14 residues. CDR3 region: CATIDRDIYYEQYF. CDR3 nucleotide sequence: TGTGCCACCATCGACCGGGACATATACTACGAGCAGTACTTC.

This clonotype was counted between two and nine times. V and J are TRBV4-3 and TRBJ2-7, with TRBD1 matching 7 bases. The germline V gene has CDR1 LGHNA and CDR2 YSLEER. This CDR3 comprises 16 residues. Trimming at V came to 3 bases and at J to 4 bases, leaving 12 bases not matched to a gene. The CDR3 reads CASSHALTGVRYEQYF. The CDR3 DNA is TGCGCCAGCAGCCACGCCCTAACAGGGGTAAGGTACGAGCAGTACTTC.

The rearrangement uses TRBV7-9 and TRBJ2-1, with a tentative D call TRBD2 (6 bases). CDR1 is SEHNR, CDR2 FQNEAQ, per germline (reference sequence). The CDR3 runs to 13 residues. With 8 bases removed from V and 6 bases from J, the gap between germline ends came to 14 bases. CDR3 sequence (DNA): TGTGCCAGCCGCAGGGAGGAGGGCAATGAGCAGTTCTTC. Translation: CASRREEGNEQFF.

The genes are TRBV6-2 or TRBV6-3 and TRBJ2-7; 11 bases are shared with TRBD2. Germline V gene sequence: CDR1 MNHEY, CDR2 SVGEGT. The V segment lost 4 bases and the J segment 2 bases; nucleotides outside the gene matches: 7. The CDR3 loop spans 16 amino acids. CDR3 region: CASSSLTSGVPYEQYF. CDR3 coding DNA: TGTGCCAGCAGTTCTTTGACTAGCGGGGTTCCCTACGAGCAGTACTTC.

This clonotype was detected only a few times. The rearrangement joins TRBV19 to TRBJ2-5; tentative D call: TRBD2 (5 bases). The ends were cut back, 7 bases at V and 5 bases at J, with 14 bases in the middle. The CDR3 consists of 13 residues. Germline values: CDR1 LNHDA, CDR2 SQIVND (reference sequence). CDR3 loop: CASTSSPGETQYF. In DNA, the CDR3 is TGTGCCAGTACCTCTAGCCCGGGGGAGACCCAGTACTTC.

This clonotype was seen a handful of times. This rearrangement joins TRBV5-4 to TRBJ2-2; 8 nucleotides align to TRBD1. This CDR3 region has 15 residues. Trimming at V came to 3 bases and at J to 5 bases, leaving 6 bases not matched to a gene. Per germline, CDR1 SGHNT and CDR2 YYREEE (reference sequence). The CDR3 loop reads CASSSGQGATGELFF. The CDR3 coding sequence is TGTGCCAGCAGCTCGGGTCAGGGGGCGACCGGGGAGCTGTTTTTT.

This chain uses TRBV7-6 with TRBJ2-2; 12 bases align to TRBD1. CDR3 length equals 16 residues. The germline V gene has CDR1 SGHVS and CDR2 FNYEAQ. J gave up 6 bases and V 5 bases, and 7 bases lay outside the gene matches. The CDR3 loop reads CASSTGTGGAAGELFF. Here the CDR3 DNA reads TGTGCCAGCAGCACCGGGACAGGGGGCGCAGCCGGGGAGCTGTTTTTT.

This clonotype was counted ten times or more. V gene TRBV24-1 combines with J gene TRBJ2-5; tentatively, D is TRBD1 or TRBD2 (5 bases each). Per germline, CDR1 KGHDR and CDR2 SFDVKD. Trimming stripped 5 bases from V and 5 bases from J, with 8 bases between. The CDR3 is made up of 12 amino acids. The CDR3 region is CATSVGTETQYF. The CDR3, as DNA: TGTGCCACCAGTGTAGGGACGGAGACCCAGTACTTC.

The rearrangement links TRBV5-1 to TRBJ2-2; a possible D gene is TRBD2 (5 bases). The CDR3 is 15 residues long. Germline-derived CDR1 and CDR2 are SGHRS and YFSETQ. Trimming left V 0 bases short and J 4 bases short, with 10 bases between. The CDR3 DNA sequence: TGCGCCAGCAGCTTGGAATTGGGGAGCACCGGGGAGCTGTTTTTT. This sequence encodes CASSLELGSTGELFF.

This clonotype has a handful of counts. This chain links TRBV4-1 with TRBJ2-3, with unresolved D. This CDR3 has 14 residues. CDR1 MGHRA and CDR2 YSYEKL come from the germline V gene. The ends were cut back, 1 base at V and 7 bases at J, with 12 bases in the middle. The chain's CDR3 is CASSQVSLSNTQYF. CDR3 DNA: TGCGCCAGCAGCCAAGTATCCTTATCAAATACGCAGTATTTT.

This clonotype was recorded many times. V and J are TRBV7-2 and TRBJ2-7, with 7 positions matching TRBD1. This CDR3 contains 12 residues. Germline CDR1 is SGHTA and CDR2 is FQGNSA. The junction had 3 bases not matched to a gene; V was cut back by 4 bases and J by 6 bases. The CDR3 here is CASSYGDSEQYF. The CDR3 coding sequence is TGTGCCAGCAGCTATGGGGACAGCGAGCAGTACTTC.